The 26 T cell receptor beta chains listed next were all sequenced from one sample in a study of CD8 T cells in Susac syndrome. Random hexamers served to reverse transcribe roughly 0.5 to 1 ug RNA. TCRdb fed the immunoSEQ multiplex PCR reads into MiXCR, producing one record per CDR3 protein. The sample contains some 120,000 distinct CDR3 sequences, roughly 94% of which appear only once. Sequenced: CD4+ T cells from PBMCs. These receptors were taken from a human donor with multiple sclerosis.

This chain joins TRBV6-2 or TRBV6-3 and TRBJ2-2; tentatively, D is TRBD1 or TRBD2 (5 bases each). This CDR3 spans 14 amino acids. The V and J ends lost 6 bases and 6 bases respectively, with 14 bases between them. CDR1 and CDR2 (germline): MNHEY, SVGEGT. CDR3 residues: CASRRPTGPGELFF. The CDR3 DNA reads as TGTGCCAGCAGACGCCCGACGGGGCCCGGGGAGCTGTTTTTT.

The CDR3: CASSLATVRGYTF. The DNA of the CDR3 is TGTGCCAGCAGCTTGGCGACCGTTCGTGGCTACACCTTC. The chain uses TRBV5-4 and TRBJ1-2; D ambiguous. Looked up from germline, CDR1 is SGHNT and CDR2 is YYREEE (reference sequence). The CDR3 length is 13 residues. V gave up 0 bases and J gave up 7 bases, with 10 bases separating them.

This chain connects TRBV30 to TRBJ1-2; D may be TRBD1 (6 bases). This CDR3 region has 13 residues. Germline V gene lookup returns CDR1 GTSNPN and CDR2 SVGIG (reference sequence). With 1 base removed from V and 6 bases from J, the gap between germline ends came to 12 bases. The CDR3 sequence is CAWSGTGLNGYTF. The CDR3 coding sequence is TGTGCCTGGAGTGGAACAGGGTTGAATGGCTACACCTTC.

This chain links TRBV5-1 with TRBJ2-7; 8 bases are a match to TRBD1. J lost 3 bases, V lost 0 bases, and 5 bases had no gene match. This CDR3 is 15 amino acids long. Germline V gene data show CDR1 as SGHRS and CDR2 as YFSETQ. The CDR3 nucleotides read TGCGCCAGCAGCTTGGACTCAGGACAGGGCTACGAGCAGTACTTC. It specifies CASSLDSGQGYEQYF.

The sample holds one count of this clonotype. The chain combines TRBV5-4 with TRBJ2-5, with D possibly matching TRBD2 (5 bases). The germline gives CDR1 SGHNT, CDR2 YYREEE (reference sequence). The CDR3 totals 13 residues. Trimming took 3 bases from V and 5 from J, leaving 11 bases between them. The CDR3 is CASSYEWEETQYF. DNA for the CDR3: TGTGCCAGCAGCTACGAGTGGGAGGAGACCCAGTACTTC.

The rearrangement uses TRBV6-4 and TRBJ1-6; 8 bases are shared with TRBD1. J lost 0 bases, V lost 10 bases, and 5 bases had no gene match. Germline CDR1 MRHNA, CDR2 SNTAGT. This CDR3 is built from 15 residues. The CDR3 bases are TGTGCCACCGGACAGGGCCGCTCCTATAATTCACCCCTCCACTTT. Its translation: CATGQGRSYNSPLHF.

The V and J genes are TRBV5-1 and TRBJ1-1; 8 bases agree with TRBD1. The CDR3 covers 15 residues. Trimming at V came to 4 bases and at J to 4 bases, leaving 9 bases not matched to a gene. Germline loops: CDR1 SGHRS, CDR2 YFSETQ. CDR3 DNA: TGCGCCAGCAGCCCAGGGGGCTCCCAAATCACTGAAGCTTTCTTT. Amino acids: CASSPGGSQITEAFF.

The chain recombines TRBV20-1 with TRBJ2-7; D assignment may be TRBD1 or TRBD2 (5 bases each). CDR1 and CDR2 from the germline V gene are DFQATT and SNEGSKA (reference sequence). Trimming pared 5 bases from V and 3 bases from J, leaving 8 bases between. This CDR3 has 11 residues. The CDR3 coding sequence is TGCAGTGCTGGGGACGGCTACGAGCAGTACTTC. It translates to CSAGDGYEQYF.

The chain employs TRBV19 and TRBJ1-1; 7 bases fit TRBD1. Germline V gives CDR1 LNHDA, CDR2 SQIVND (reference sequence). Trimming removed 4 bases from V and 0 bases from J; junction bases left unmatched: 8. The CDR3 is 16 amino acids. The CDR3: CASSKRTGGMNTEAFF. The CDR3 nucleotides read TGTGCCAGTAGTAAAAGGACAGGTGGCATGAACACTGAAGCTTTCTTT.

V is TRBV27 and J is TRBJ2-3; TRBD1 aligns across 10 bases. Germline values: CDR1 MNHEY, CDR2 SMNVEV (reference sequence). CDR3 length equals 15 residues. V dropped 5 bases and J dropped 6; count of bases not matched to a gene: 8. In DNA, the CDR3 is TGTGCCAGCAGTCCCCGGACAGGGGGAGGGGATACGCAGTATTTT. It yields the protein CASSPRTGGGDTQYF.

The CDR3 here is CASTRTGTDTQYF. CDR3 coding DNA: TGTGCCAGCACCCGTACGGGGACAGATACGCAGTATTTT. The rearrangement joins TRBV7-2 to TRBJ2-3, with D possibly matching TRBD2 (5 bases). Germline CDR1 reads SGHTA; CDR2 reads FQGNSA. The V end was cut by 7 bases, the J end by 3 bases, with 11 bases between. The CDR3 is made up of 13 amino acids. The complete variable domain, with remaining parts taken from reference TRBV7-2 and TRBJ2-3, reads GAGVSQSPSNKVTEKGKDVELRCDPISGHTALYWYRQSLGQGLEFLIYFQGNSAPDKSGLPSDRFSAERTGGSVSTLTIQRTQQEDSAVYLCASTRTGTDTQYFGPGTRLTVL.

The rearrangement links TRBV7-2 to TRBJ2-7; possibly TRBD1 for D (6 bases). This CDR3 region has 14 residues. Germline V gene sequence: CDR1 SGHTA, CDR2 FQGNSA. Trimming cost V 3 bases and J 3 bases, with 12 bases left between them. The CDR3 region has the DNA TGTGCCAGCAGCTTTTCCCAGGGGCTCTACGAGCAGTACTTC. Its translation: CASSFSQGLYEQYF.

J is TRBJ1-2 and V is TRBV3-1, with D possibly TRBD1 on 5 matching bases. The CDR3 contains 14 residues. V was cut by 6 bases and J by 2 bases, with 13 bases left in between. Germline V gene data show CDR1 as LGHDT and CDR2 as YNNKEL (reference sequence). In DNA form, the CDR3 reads TGTGCCAGCAGAGGCAGGGAACGGAACTATGGCTACACCTTC. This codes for CASRGRERNYGYTF.

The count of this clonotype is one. The CDR3 is CATATGQNTEAFF. The DNA for the CDR3 is TGTGCCACCGCGACAGGGCAGAACACTGAAGCTTTCTTT. This rearrangement joins TRBV6-5 to TRBJ1-1; TRBD1 matches at 7 bases. Germline lookup yields CDR1 MNHEY and CDR2 SVGAGI. The CDR3 is 13 amino acids. V lost 10 bases and J lost 1; bases outside the gene matches: 6.

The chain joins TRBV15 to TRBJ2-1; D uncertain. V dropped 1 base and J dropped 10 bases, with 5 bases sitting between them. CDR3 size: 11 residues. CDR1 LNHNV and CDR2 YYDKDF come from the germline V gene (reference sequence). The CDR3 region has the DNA TGTGCCACCAGCAGAGGGGCGGAGCAGTTCTTC. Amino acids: CATSRGAEQFF.

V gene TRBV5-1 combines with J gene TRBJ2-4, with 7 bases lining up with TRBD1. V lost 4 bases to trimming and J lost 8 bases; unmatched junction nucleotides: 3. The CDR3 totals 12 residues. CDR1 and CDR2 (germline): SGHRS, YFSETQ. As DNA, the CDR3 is TGCGCCAGCAGCCTTGACAGGGACATTCAGTACTTC. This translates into CASSLDRDIQYF.

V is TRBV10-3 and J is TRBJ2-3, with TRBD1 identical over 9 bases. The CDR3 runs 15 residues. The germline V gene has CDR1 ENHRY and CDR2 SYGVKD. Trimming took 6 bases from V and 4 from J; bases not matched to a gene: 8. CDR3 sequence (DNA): TGTGCCATCAGCCGACAGGGGGATGGAGCAGATACGCAGTATTTT. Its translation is CAISRQGDGADTQYF.

The CDR3 loop is CSVSRDRANEKLFF. The CDR3 nucleotides read TGCAGCGTCTCCCGGGACAGGGCTAATGAAAAACTGTTTTTT. The chain carries TRBV29-1 and TRBJ1-4; 9 positions match TRBD1. CDR1 and CDR2 from the germline V gene are SQVTM and ANQGSEA. V was pared by 6 bases and J by 3 bases, with 5 bases of the junction left unmatched. This CDR3 has 14 residues.

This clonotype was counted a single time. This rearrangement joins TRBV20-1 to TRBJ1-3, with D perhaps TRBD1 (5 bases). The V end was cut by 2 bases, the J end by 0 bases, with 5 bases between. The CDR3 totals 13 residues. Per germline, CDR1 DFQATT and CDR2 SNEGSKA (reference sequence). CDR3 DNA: TGCAGTGCTAGAACAGGCTCTGGAAACACCATATATTTT. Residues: CSARTGSGNTIYF.

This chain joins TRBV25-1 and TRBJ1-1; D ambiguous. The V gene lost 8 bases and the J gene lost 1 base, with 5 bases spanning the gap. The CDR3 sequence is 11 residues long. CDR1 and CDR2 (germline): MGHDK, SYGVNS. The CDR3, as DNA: TGTGCCAGCGAACGGAACACTGAAGCTTTCTTT. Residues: CASERNTEAFF.

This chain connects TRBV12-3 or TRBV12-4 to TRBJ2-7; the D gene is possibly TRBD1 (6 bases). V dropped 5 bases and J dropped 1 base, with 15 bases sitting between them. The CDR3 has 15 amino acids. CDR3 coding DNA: TGTGCCAGCAGTGGCTCGGGGACAATATCCTACGAGCAGTACTTC. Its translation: CASSGSGTISYEQYF.

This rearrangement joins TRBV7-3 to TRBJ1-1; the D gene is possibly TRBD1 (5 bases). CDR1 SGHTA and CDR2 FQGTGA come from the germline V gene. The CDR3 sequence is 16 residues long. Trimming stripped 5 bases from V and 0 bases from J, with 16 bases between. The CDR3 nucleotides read TGTGCCAGCAGCCCCACAACGGGGACCATGAACACTGAAGCTTTCTTT. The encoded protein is CASSPTTGTMNTEAFF.

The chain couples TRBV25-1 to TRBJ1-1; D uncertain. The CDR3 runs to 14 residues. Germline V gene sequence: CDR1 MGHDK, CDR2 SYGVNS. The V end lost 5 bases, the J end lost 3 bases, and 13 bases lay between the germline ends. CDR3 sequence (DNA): TGTGCCAGCAGTATTCAGGCGCGACACACTGAAGCTTTCTTT. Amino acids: CASSIQARHTEAFF. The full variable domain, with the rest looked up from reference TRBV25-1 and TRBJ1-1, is EADIYQTPRYLVIGTGKKITLECSQTMGHDKMYWYQQDPGMELHLIHYSYGVNSTEKGDLSSESTVSRIRTEHFPLTLESARPSHTSQYLCASSIQARHTEAFFGQGTRLTVV.

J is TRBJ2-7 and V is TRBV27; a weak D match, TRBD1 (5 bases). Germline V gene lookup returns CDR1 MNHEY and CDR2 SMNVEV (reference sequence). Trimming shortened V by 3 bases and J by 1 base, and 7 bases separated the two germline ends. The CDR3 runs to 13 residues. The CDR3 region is CASSFKGSYEQYF. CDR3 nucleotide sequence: TGTGCCAGCAGTTTTAAGGGGTCCTACGAGCAGTACTTC.

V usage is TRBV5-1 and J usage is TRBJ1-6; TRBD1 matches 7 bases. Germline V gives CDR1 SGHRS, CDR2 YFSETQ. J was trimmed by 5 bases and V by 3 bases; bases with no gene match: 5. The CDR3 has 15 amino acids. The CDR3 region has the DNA TGCGCCAGCAGCTACCAGGGGGGGCATAATTCACCCCTCCACTTT. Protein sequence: CASSYQGGHNSPLHF.

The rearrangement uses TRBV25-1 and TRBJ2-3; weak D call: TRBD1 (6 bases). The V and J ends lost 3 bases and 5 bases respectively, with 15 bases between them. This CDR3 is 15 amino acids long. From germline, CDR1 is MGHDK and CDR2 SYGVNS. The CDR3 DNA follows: TGTGCCAGCAGTGATCCCGCGACAGGCGGAGATACGCAGTATTTT. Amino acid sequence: CASSDPATGGDTQYF.